This T cell receptor beta chain was obtained from a study of human T cells and chemical hapten exposure. Study at large: Subjects had 2% DPC placed on approximately 2 cm by approximately 2 cm of upper inner arm skin for sensitization. There were weekly diphenylcyclopropenone doses to the scalp for patients throughout the roughly 22-week study.

The study, taken as a whole, reports: Expanded TCRs grouped into significantly more large CDR3 similarity clusters than controls produced.

Germline V lookup: CDR1 SGHTA, CDR2 FQGNSA. Trimming stripped 1 base from V and 1 base from J, with 11 bases between. The CDR3 loop spans 16 amino acids. In the case of this clonotype: Its antigen remains unidentified.

In the source study's methods: Samples contained a median of roughly 93,000 TCRs, with a range of about 20,000 to 750,000. MiXCR, applied by TCRdb to the RACE reads, yields one record per CDR3 protein. The V and J calls and clone size are TCRdb's, not the authors'. The sample lists roughly 200,000 distinct CDR3 sequences; 24% were seen once. Time point reported: patch test 3, about 24 weeks after DPC sensitization. As for treatment: therapeutic diphenylcyclopropenone sensitization with weekly scalp DPC. The source was whole blood, collected in connection with sensitization to the hapten diphenylcyclopropenone (DPC). The TCR was taken from a woman aged 40 to 50 with alopecia areata. Some clones in this sample may be carry-over from other donors' samples. The chain recombines TRBV7-2 with TRBJ1-5; D uncertain. In nucleotides, the CDR3 is TGTGCCAGCAGCTTAGGAGCGATACCCAGCAATCAGCCCCAGCATTTT. This translates into CASSLGAIPSNQPQHF.